This TCR beta chain was captured in a study of T cells expressing NK-cell markers. Study-level information: Seven donors tested HCMV-seropositive and one tested seronegative among the eight sequenced.

Template switching by 5'RACE with UMIs generated the TCR beta cDNA. TCRdb re-called the 5' RACE reads; every CDR3 protein appears as one record, without DNA. The sample includes a few hundred thousand distinct CDR3 sequences. About this clonotype itself: Its antigen is not identified.

Notes on the study in general: As a fraction of CD8+ T cells, dominant NKG2C+ clonotypes reached about 1.0-7.5% in more than five donors. Leadership of the CD3+CD56-NKG2C+ fraction also belonged to these clonotypes in a handful of donors.

The CDR3 has 15 residues. CDR1 is MNHNS, CDR2 SASEGT, per germline. The clonotype comes from a man aged 18 to 69 in good health. The sequenced material came from blood T cells: a sorted CD56 or NKG2C T cell subset, CD4+ or CD8+ T cells, or bulk PBMC T cells (not recorded which). The chain couples TRBV6-1 to TRBJ1-4; as DNA is missing, the TRBD1 call by TCRdb cannot be tested. The chain's CDR3 is CASSTLWTGFEKLFF.